The clone carrying this T cell receptor beta chain was picked up one time. The germline V and J ends were trimmed by 7 bases and 1 base, with 10 bases remaining between them. CDR3 length equals 13 residues. CDR1 is MNHEY, CDR2 SMNVEV, per germline (reference sequence). Assay used: immunoSEQ multiplex PCR; TCRdb lists only in-frame clones, some missing. The profile shows 250,000 to 350,000 clones, approximately 88% of them singletons. This record comes from a study of cytomegalovirus exposure and HLA in healthy donors. Sequenced material: PBMCs. This TCR was sampled from a woman younger than 30 in good health and CMV-seronegative. This chain joins TRBV27 and TRBJ1-1; no clear D gene. In DNA form, the CDR3 reads TGTGCCAGCACGCCAAGAGGGAACACTGAAGCTTTCTTT. Amino acid sequence: CASTPRGNTEAFF.